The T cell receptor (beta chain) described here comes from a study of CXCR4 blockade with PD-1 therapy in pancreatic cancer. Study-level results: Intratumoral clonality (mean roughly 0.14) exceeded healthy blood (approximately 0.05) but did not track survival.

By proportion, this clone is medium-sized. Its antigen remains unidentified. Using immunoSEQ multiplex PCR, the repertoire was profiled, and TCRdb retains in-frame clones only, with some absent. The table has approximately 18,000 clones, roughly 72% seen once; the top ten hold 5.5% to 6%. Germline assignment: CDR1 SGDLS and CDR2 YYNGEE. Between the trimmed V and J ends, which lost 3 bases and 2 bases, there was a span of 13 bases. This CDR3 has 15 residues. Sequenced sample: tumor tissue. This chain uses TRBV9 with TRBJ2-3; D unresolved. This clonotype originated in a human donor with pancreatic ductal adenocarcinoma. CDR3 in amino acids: CASSELVSATDTQYF. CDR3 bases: TGTGCCAGCAGCGAGTTAGTGTCCGCCACAGATACGCAGTATTTT.